This TCR beta chain was identified during a study of blood T cell repertoires in COVID-19. Here immunoSEQ multiplex PCR was the method, and the copy in TCRdb shows in-frame clones only, minus some. The sample holds roughly 270,000 clones; around 90% are singletons and the top ten take approximately 8.8%. This CDR3 is built from 12 residues. Germline trimming cut 3 bases from V and 10 bases from J; bases unmatched to any gene: 3. Germline V gives CDR1 SGHTA, CDR2 FQGNSA. The sequencing sample was made of peripheral blood. The chain recombines TRBV7-2 with TRBJ2-1, with 7 bases fitting TRBD2. This TCR came from a man younger than 30 with active or convalescent COVID-19. This chain's CDR3 is CASSFASGEQFF. DNA of the CDR3: TGTGCCAGCAGCTTTGCTAGCGGAGAGCAGTTCTTC.